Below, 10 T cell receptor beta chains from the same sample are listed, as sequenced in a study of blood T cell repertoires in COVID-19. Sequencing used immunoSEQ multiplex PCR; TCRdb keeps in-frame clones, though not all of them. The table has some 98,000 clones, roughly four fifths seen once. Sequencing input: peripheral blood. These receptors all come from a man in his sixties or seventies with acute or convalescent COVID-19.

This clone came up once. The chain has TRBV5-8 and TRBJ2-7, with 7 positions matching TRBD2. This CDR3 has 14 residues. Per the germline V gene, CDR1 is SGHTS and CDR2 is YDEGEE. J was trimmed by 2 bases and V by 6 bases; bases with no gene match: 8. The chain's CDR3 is CASTSGTTPYEQYF. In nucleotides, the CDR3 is TGTGCCAGCACTTCCGGGACTACACCCTACGAGCAGTACTTC. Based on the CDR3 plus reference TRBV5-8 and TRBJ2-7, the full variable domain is EAGVTQSPTHLIKTRGQQATLRCSPISGHTSVYWYQQALGLGLQFLLWYDEGEERNRGNFPPRFSGRQFPNYSSELNVNALELEDSALYLCASTSGTTPYEQYFGPGTRLTVT.

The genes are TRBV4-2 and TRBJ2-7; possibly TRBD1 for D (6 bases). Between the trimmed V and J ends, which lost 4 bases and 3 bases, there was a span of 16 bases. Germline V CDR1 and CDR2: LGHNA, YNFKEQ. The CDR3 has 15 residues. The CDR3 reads CASSPRGSGDYEQYF. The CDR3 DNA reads TGTGCCAGCAGCCCCAGAGGTTCAGGGGACTACGAGCAGTACTTC.

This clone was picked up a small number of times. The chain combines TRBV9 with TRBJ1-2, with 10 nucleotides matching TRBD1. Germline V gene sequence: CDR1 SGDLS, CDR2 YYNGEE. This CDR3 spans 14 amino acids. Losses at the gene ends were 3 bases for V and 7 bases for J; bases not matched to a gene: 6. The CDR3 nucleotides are TGTGCCAGCAGCGGGGACAGGGGCTTAGGTGGCTACACCTTC. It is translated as CASSGDRGLGGYTF.

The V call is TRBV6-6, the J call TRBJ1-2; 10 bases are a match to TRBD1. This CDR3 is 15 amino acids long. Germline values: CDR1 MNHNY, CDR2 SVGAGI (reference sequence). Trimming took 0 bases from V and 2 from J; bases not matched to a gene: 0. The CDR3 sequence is CASSYSTGGNYGYTF. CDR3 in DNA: TGTGCCAGCAGTTACTCGACAGGGGGCAACTATGGCTACACCTTC.

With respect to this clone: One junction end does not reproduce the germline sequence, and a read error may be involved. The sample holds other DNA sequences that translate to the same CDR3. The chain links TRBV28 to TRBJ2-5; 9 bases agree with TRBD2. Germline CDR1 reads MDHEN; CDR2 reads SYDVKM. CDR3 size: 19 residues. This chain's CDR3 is CASSLGLAGLTGDLETQYF. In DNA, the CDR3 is TGTGCCAGCAGTTTAGGGCTAGCGGGACTTACGGGGGACCTAGAGACTCAGTACTTC.

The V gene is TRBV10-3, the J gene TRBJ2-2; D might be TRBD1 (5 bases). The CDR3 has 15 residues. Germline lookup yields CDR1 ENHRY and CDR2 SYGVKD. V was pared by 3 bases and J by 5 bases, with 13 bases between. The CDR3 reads CAISETGPVTGELFF. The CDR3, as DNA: TGTGCCATCAGTGAAACAGGCCCGGTGACCGGGGAGCTGTTTTTT.

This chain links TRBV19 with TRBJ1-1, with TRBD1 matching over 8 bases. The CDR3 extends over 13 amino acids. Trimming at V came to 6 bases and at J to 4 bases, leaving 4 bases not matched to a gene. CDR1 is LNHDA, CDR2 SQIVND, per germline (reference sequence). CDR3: CASRQGVGTEAFF. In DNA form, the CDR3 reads TGTGCCAGTAGACAGGGGGTCGGCACTGAAGCTTTCTTT.

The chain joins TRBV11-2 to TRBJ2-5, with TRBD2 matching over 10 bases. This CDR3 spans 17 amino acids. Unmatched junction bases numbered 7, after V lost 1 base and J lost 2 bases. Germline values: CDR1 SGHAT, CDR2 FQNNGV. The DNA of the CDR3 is TGTGCCAGCAGCTTAGGAGGTAGCGGGGGGATTCAAGAGACCCAGTACTTC. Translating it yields CASSLGGSGGIQETQYF.

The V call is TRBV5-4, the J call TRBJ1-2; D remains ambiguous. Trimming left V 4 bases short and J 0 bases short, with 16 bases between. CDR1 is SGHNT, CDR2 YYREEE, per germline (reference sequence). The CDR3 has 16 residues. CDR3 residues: CASSGAEDGTNYGYTF. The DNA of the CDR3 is TGTGCCAGCAGCGGCGCGGAGGACGGGACTAACTATGGCTACACCTTC.

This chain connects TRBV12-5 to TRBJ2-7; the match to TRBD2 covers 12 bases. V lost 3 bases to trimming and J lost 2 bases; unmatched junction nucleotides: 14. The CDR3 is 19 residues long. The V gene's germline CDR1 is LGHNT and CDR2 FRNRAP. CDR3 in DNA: TGTGCTAGTGGTTTATTGGCGCTAGCGGGAGGGCCTCATACCTACGAGCAGTACTTC. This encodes CASGLLALAGGPHTYEQYF.